This is a list of T cell receptor beta chains from one sample in a study of T cells in Graves' hyperthyroidism and ophthalmopathy. A single record per CDR3 protein comes from TCRdb applying MiXCR to the multiplex PCR reads. The top ten hold approximately 35% of the sample, which has about 320,000 distinct CDR3 sequences, around a sixth seen once. The sequencing input was blood. All receptors derive from a man aged 30 to 45 with Graves' hyperthyroidism. CDR3s include the opening cysteine and the closing phenylalanine or tryptophan. D genes are given only for firm matches. Not all rows give a size; the values are once, few, many and, for expanded clones, a class.

V gene: TRBV5-1
J gene: TRBJ2-5
clone size: -
D gene: TRBD1
CDR3 DNA: TGCGCCAGCAGCCGCAGGGGGCAAGAGACCCAGTACTTC
CDR3 protein: CASSRRGQETQYF

V gene: TRBV11-2
J gene: TRBJ1-5
clone size: many
D gene: TRBD1
CDR3 DNA: TGTGCCAGCAGCCCGGACAGGGGCAGGTTTCAGCCCCAGCATTTT
CDR3 protein: CASSPDRGRFQPQHF

V gene: TRBV11-1
J gene: TRBJ2-3
clone size: many
D gene: -
CDR3 DNA: TGTGCCAGCAGCTTAGCTACAGCGAGCACAGATACGCAGTATTTT
CDR3 protein: CASSLATASTDTQYF

V gene: TRBV12-3/TRBV12-4
J gene: TRBJ1-2
clone size: many
D gene: -
CDR3 DNA: TGTGCCAGCAGTTTAGTGGTGGAGGCCCATGGCTACACCTTC
CDR3 protein: CASSLVVEAHGYTF

V gene: TRBV7-2
J gene: TRBJ1-1
clone size: few
D gene: -
CDR3 DNA: TGTGCCAGCAGCTTAGGGGGGTACCGAACTTTCTTT
CDR3 protein: CASSLGGYRTFF

V gene: TRBV11-2
J gene: TRBJ2-3
clone size: many
D gene: TRBD2
CDR3 DNA: TGTGCCAGCAGCCCGGCCTGGGGGAGGGCCGGAACAGATACGCAGTATTTT
CDR3 protein: CASSPAWGRAGTDTQYF

V gene: TRBV7-9
J gene: TRBJ2-5
clone size: many
D gene: TRBD2
CDR3 DNA: TGTGCCAGCAGCAAAAGCGGGGGAGAGACCCAGTACTTC
CDR3 protein: CASSKSGGETQYF

V gene: TRBV6-2/TRBV6-3
J gene: TRBJ2-1
clone size: -
D gene: TRBD2
CDR3 DNA: TGTGCCAGCAGCTTAAGGGAACGTGGACTAGCGGGAATCTCAGGCAATGAGCAGTTCTTC
CDR3 protein: CASSLRERGLAGISGNEQFF

V gene: TRBV20-1
J gene: TRBJ2-5
clone size: few
D gene: -
CDR3 DNA: TGCAGTGCTACGGGACGGACCCGAGGGGAGACCCAGTACTTC
CDR3 protein: CSATGRTRGETQYF

V gene: TRBV5-1
J gene: TRBJ2-7
clone size: -
D gene: TRBD2
CDR3 DNA: TGCGCCAGCAGCCTGGGACTAGTGAGGGAGCAGTACTTC
CDR3 protein: CASSLGLVREQYF

V gene: TRBV12-5
J gene: TRBJ2-6
clone size: -
D gene: TRBD1
CDR3 DNA: TGTGCTAGTGGGGGACAGGCCTCTGGGGCCAACGTCCTGACTTTC
CDR3 protein: CASGGQASGANVLTF

V gene: TRBV11-2
J gene: TRBJ2-1
clone size: many
D gene: TRBD2
CDR3 DNA: TGTGCCAGCAGCTTCTCTTCCGGGACTACTATAAGCTATGAGCAGTTCTTC
CDR3 protein: CASSFSSGTTISYEQFF

V gene: TRBV6-6
J gene: TRBJ2-1
clone size: few
D gene: TRBD1
CDR3 DNA: TGTGCCAGCAGTTACACCCAGACAGGGGGAAATGAGCAGTTCTTC
CDR3 protein: CASSYTQTGGNEQFF

V gene: TRBV6-4
J gene: TRBJ2-6
clone size: many
D gene: -
CDR3 DNA: TGTGCCAGCAGTGATGGCTCTGGGGCCAACGTCCTGACTTTC
CDR3 protein: CASSDGSGANVLTF

V gene: TRBV3-1
J gene: TRBJ2-2
clone size: many
D gene: -
CDR3 DNA: TGTGCCAGCAGGACCGGGACTTCAGAAGGGGAGCTGTTTTTT
CDR3 protein: CASRTGTSEGELFF

V gene: TRBV6-2/TRBV6-3
J gene: TRBJ1-1
clone size: -
D gene: -
CDR3 DNA: TGTGCCAGCAGGACGACAGGTCAAGCTTTCTTT
CDR3 protein: CASRTTGQAFF

V gene: TRBV6-2/TRBV6-3
J gene: TRBJ2-1
clone size: -
D gene: TRBD1
CDR3 DNA: TGTGCCAGCAGAGGACCCGGGACAGGGGCCCATGAGCAGTTCTTC
CDR3 protein: CASRGPGTGAHEQFF

V gene: TRBV5-1
J gene: TRBJ2-4
clone size: many
D gene: -
CDR3 DNA: TGCGCCAGCAGCGACTTCCGGCTGGGGGCTGGAAACATTCAGTACTTC
CDR3 protein: CASSDFRLGAGNIQYF

V gene: TRBV6-2/TRBV6-3
J gene: TRBJ2-1
clone size: many
D gene: -
CDR3 DNA: TGTGCCAGCAGTAACAATGAGCAGTTCTTC
CDR3 protein: CASSNNEQFF

V gene: TRBV12-3/TRBV12-4
J gene: TRBJ1-2
clone size: many
D gene: TRBD1
CDR3 DNA: TGTGCCAGCAGTTTGCAGGGGGTAAAATATGGCTACACCTTC
CDR3 protein: CASSLQGVKYGYTF

V gene: TRBV10-2
J gene: TRBJ2-3
clone size: few
D gene: -
CDR3 DNA: TGCGCCAGCAGTTTCGGCATAAAATACACAGATACGCAGTATTTT
CDR3 protein: CASSFGIKYTDTQYF

V gene: TRBV9
J gene: TRBJ2-5
clone size: many
D gene: -
CDR3 DNA: TGTGCCAGCAGCCCGACCGGGGGATCAGAGACCCAGTACTTC
CDR3 protein: CASSPTGGSETQYF

V gene: TRBV7-7
J gene: TRBJ2-7
clone size: once
D gene: -
CDR3 DNA: TGTGCTAGCAGCTTAGGGAAAGGGCACGAGCAGTACTTC
CDR3 protein: CASSLGKGHEQYF

V gene: TRBV27
J gene: TRBJ2-1
clone size: few
D gene: TRBD1
CDR3 DNA: TGTGCCAGCAGTTTATTCCCCGGGACAGGTTACAATGAGCAGTTCTTC
CDR3 protein: CASSLFPGTGYNEQFF

V gene: TRBV18
J gene: TRBJ2-3
clone size: many
D gene: -
CDR3 DNA: TGTGCCAGCTCAGCCTCCGGGACAAACCAGGCGCAGTATTTT
CDR3 protein: CASSASGTNQAQYF

V gene: TRBV6-5
J gene: TRBJ1-6
clone size: -
D gene: -
CDR3 DNA: TGTGCCAGCAGTTACTCGCTCAGGGCAGAGGAATCACCCCTCCACTTT
CDR3 protein: CASSYSLRAEESPLHF

V gene: TRBV5-1
J gene: TRBJ1-1
clone size: many
D gene: -
CDR3 DNA: TGCGCCAGCAGCTTGGGAACAGTGGCCGAAGCTTTCTTT
CDR3 protein: CASSLGTVAEAFF